This TCR beta chain was obtained from a study of blood T cell repertoires in COVID-19. Losses at the gene ends were 5 bases for V and 8 bases for J; bases not matched to a gene: 8. Germline V gives CDR1 MNHEY, CDR2 SVGAGI. The CDR3 is 14 residues long. Data came from immunoSEQ multiplex PCR; TCRdb stores just in-frame clones and leaves some out. The data contain approximately 88,000 clones, approximately 90% of them singletons. This TCR came from a woman aged 50 to 60 in a cohort sampled during active COVID-19. Sequenced input: peripheral blood. The chain couples TRBV6-5 to TRBJ1-2, with 10 nucleotides matching TRBD1. The CDR3 sequence is CASSPGTGAYGYTF. The CDR3 DNA is TGTGCCAGCAGTCCCGGGACAGGGGCTTACGGCTACACCTTC.